Listed here is a single TCR beta chain. The data stem from a study of blood T cell repertoires in COVID-19. Across the whole study: The United States, Italy and Spain provided the acute and convalescent COVID-19 samples. Sources were T cells, B-cell-depleted T cells, or PBMCs; the material itself was cDNA or gDNA.

Here immunoSEQ multiplex PCR was the method, and the copy in TCRdb shows in-frame clones only, minus some. The sample shows approximately 400,000 clones, around 90% of them seen only once. Sequenced input: peripheral blood. The sequence was collected from a man aged 35-49 years with acute or convalescent COVID-19.

For the CDR3, the DNA is TGCAGCGTTGGTGGAGGTAACTATGGCTACACCTTC. Translated, it gives CSVGGGNYGYTF. V and J are TRBV29-1 and TRBJ1-2; no definite D call. This CDR3 is built from 12 residues. From germline, CDR1 is SQVTM and CDR2 ANQGSEA. V lost 4 bases, J lost 1 base, and 7 bases lay in between.